A single TCR beta chain is shown here with its context. V dropped 3 bases and J dropped 2 bases, with 6 bases sitting between them. This CDR3 region has 13 residues. This record comes from a study of cytotoxic CD8 clonotypes in ibrutinib-treated CLL. Sequencing used immunoSEQ multiplex PCR; TCRdb keeps in-frame clones, though not all of them. This table holds 200,000 to 250,000 clones, about four fifths found once. This chain uses TRBV23-1 with TRBJ2-3; D unclear. TRBV23-1 is placed among ORFs of uncertain function. This receptor was taken from a human donor with chronic lymphocytic leukemia. Sequencing used PBMCs, obtained after 12 months of ibrutinib treatment. This CDR3 is CASSQGYTDTQYF. In nucleotides, the CDR3 is TGCGCCAGCAGTCAGGGCTACACAGATACGCAGTATTTT.